This passage covers 26 T cell receptor beta chains from one sample sequenced in a study of T-cell reconstitution after alpha-beta-depleted transplantation in children. A TCRbeta library incorporating unique molecular identifiers was prepared. TCRdb redid the calling of the PCR reads with MiXCR, one entry per CDR3 protein. The data hold around 490,000 distinct CDR3 sequences, with roughly an eighth observed a single time. The source was PBMCs, mostly from graft donor cells, collected 180 days after TCRalphabeta/CD19-depleted stem cell transplant. Source of these receptors: a female patient aged 2 to 10 who had a stem cell transplant for aplastic anemia, so the T cells may come from the graft donor.

This clonotype was counted many times. CDR3 coding DNA: TGCGCCAGCAGCTTGGGACAGGGAGGCTATGGCTACACCTTC. Amino acids: CASSLGQGGYGYTF. The chain combines TRBV5-1 with TRBJ1-2, with TRBD1 matching 7 bases. CDR3 size: 14 residues. The J segment lost 4 bases and the V segment lost 0 bases, leaving 3 bases of the junction unmatched. Germline V lookup: CDR1 SGHRS, CDR2 YFSETQ.

This clonotype was found many times. This chain links TRBV29-1 with TRBJ1-1; TRBD1 is a possible D gene (5 bases). Trimming shortened V by 8 bases and J by 1 base, and 17 bases separated the two germline ends. Per the germline V gene, CDR1 is SQVTM and CDR2 is ANQGSEA. The CDR3 sequence is 14 residues long. The CDR3 protein is CSSRPQVPNTEAFF. Here the CDR3 DNA reads TGCAGCTCACGCCCACAGGTACCGAACACTGAAGCTTTCTTT.

The CDR3 coding sequence is TGTGCCAGCAGTTTCGTTTCGACAGTTAATCAGCCCCAGCATTTT. This sequence encodes CASSFVSTVNQPQHF. The V gene is TRBV12-3 or TRBV12-4, the J gene TRBJ1-5; D is possibly TRBD1 (5 bases). This CDR3 has 15 residues. V lost 3 bases to trimming and J lost 4 bases, with 13 bases between them.

DNA of the CDR3: TGTGCCAGCAGTGAGGGCGGTGGCGGGGACTACAATGAGCAGTTCTTC. It specifies CASSEGGGGDYNEQFF. The rearrangement joins TRBV25-1 to TRBJ2-1; D possibly corresponds to TRBD2 (6 bases). Trimming stripped 3 bases from V and 3 bases from J, with 15 bases between. Per the germline V gene, CDR1 is MGHDK and CDR2 is SYGVNS. This CDR3 is 16 amino acids long.

The chain has TRBV15 and TRBJ2-3, with D possibly being TRBD2 (6 bases). Germline CDR1 and CDR2: LNHNV and YYDKDF (reference sequence). V lost 0 bases, J lost 5 bases, and 12 bases lay in between. The CDR3 length is 15 residues. The CDR3 spells CATSRDNPSVDTQYF. Written as DNA, the CDR3 is TGTGCCACCAGCAGAGATAACCCTAGCGTAGATACGCAGTATTTT.

This clonotype was counted many times. The chain joins TRBV24-1 to TRBJ2-7, with 8 bases that match TRBD1. Germline CDR1 is KGHDR and CDR2 is SFDVKD. V gave up 3 bases and J gave up 4 bases; unmatched junction bases: 7. The CDR3 consists of 15 residues. The CDR3 protein is CATSDPDRERYEQYV. The DNA for the CDR3 is TGTGCCACCAGTGATCCGGACAGGGAGAGGTACGAGCAGTACGTC.

The chain has TRBV29-1 and TRBJ2-7; tentative D call: TRBD1 (6 bases). The ends were cut back, 4 bases at V and 0 bases at J, with 10 bases in the middle. This CDR3 spans 13 amino acids. Germline V gene sequence: CDR1 SQVTM, CDR2 ANQGSEA. The CDR3 nucleotides are TGCAGCGTTGCGAACAGGGACTCCTACGAGCAGTACTTC. Amino acids: CSVANRDSYEQYF.

A remark on this clonotype: A much bigger clone sits one base away, suggesting this may be a read error. The chain couples TRBV29-1 to TRBJ2-2; D is perhaps TRBD1 or TRBD2 (6 bases each). The CDR3 spans 14 residues. Per germline, CDR1 SQVTM and CDR2 ANQGSEA. CDR3 in DNA: TGCAGAGTTGAGGGGGGCGCAGTCACCGGGGAGCTGTTTTTT. It is translated as CRVEGGAVTGELFF.

This clonotype turned up a few times. The genes are TRBV24-1 and TRBJ2-5; 14 bases are shared with TRBD2. Trimming cost V 4 bases and J 5 bases; bases outside gene matches: 5. The length of the CDR3 is 16 residues. Germline CDR1 and CDR2: KGHDR and SFDVKD. In DNA form, the CDR3 reads TGTGCCACCAGTGAGGGACTAGCGGGAGTCTGGGAGACCCAGTACTTC. Protein sequence: CATSEGLAGVWETQYF.

This clonotype came up a few times. The chain recombines TRBV20-1 with TRBJ2-4; 7 bases are shared with TRBD2. V was pared by 5 bases and J by 9 bases, with 13 bases of the junction left unmatched. The CDR3 runs 14 residues. The germline CDR1 and CDR2 sequences are DFQATT and SNEGSKA (reference sequence). This chain's CDR3 is CSAQRTGRNIIQYF. The CDR3 DNA follows: TGCAGTGCTCAGCGAACCGGGAGGAACATCATTCAGTACTTC.

This clonotype was picked up many times. V is TRBV12-3 or TRBV12-4 and J is TRBJ1-1; no reliable D call. Trimming took 2 bases from V and 7 from J, leaving 8 bases between them. The CDR3 extends over 12 amino acids. CDR3 DNA sequence: TGTGCCAGCAGTTTAAGGACGGGTGAAGCTTTCTTT. Amino acid sequence: CASSLRTGEAFF.

The rearrangement joins TRBV5-5 to TRBJ1-5; 8 bases fit TRBD1. With V trimmed by 4 bases and J by 5 bases, 8 bases remained unmatched. Germline CDR1 and CDR2: SGHKS and YYEKEE (reference sequence). The CDR3 runs 15 residues. This CDR3 reads CASSADRGEYQPQHF. The CDR3 nucleotides are TGTGCCAGCAGCGCCGACAGGGGAGAATATCAGCCCCAGCATTTT.

For the CDR3, the DNA is TGTGCCACCAGTGATTGGCGACTAGGGGGCTCCTACAATGAGCAGTTCTTC. Translation: CATSDWRLGGSYNEQFF. This rearrangement joins TRBV24-1 to TRBJ2-1; perhaps D is TRBD1 or TRBD2 (6 bases each). Trimming took off 2 bases at V and 0 bases at J, with 13 bases between the two ends. Germline lookup yields CDR1 KGHDR and CDR2 SFDVKD. The CDR3 totals 17 residues.

This clonotype showed up just once. The chain carries TRBV19 and TRBJ2-5; TRBD2 matches at 7 bases. Losses at the gene ends were 3 bases for V and 2 bases for J; bases not matched to a gene: 9. This CDR3 comprises 16 residues. Germline assignment: CDR1 LNHDA and CDR2 SQIVND (reference sequence). In DNA, the CDR3 is TGTGCCAGTAGTATTCCGGGCTCTAGCGGACAAGAGACCCAGTACTTC. Encoded protein: CASSIPGSSGQETQYF.

The table lists this clonotype with a few counts. The rearrangement links TRBV5-1 to TRBJ2-1; 9 positions agree with TRBD2. In germline, CDR1 is SGHRS, CDR2 YFSETQ. The CDR3 has 17 amino acids. The ends lost 0 bases at V and 0 bases at J; junction bases unmatched: 4. CDR3 DNA: TGCGCCAGCAGCTTGGGGACTAGCGTTAGCTCCTACAATGAGCAGTTCTTC. This codes for CASSLGTSVSSYNEQFF.

This clonotype was found many times. This rearrangement joins TRBV7-3 to TRBJ1-1; D is unclear. Trimming removed 1 base from V and 4 bases from J, with 7 bases in between. The germline gives CDR1 SGHTA, CDR2 FQGTGA. There are 13 residues in the CDR3. CDR3 residues: CASSLIPTTEAFF. CDR3 sequence (DNA): TGTGCCAGCAGCTTAATTCCAACCACTGAAGCTTTCTTT.

This clonotype was counted a few times. Written as DNA, the CDR3 is TGTGCCAGCAGCTTACAAGGGGGGAGGCCCACAGATACGCAGTATTTT. Translating it yields CASSLQGGRPTDTQYF. The chain couples TRBV7-6 to TRBJ2-3, with D tentatively TRBD1 or TRBD2 (6 bases each). The CDR3 extends over 16 amino acids. Germline V gene sequence: CDR1 SGHVS, CDR2 FNYEAQ. With 2 bases removed from V and 2 bases from J, the gap between germline ends came to 14 bases.

This clonotype showed up many times. The genes are TRBV5-1 and TRBJ2-5; no definite D call. The germline V and J ends were trimmed by 7 bases and 0 bases, with 13 bases remaining between them. The germline gives CDR1 SGHRS, CDR2 YFSETQ. This CDR3 region has 14 residues. Written as DNA, the CDR3 is TGCGCCAGCGAGAACGGGCCGTACCAAGAGACCCAGTACTTC. Encoded protein: CASENGPYQETQYF.

V usage is TRBV28 and J usage is TRBJ2-1, with 10 nucleotides matching TRBD2. The CDR3 spans 17 residues. Germline assignment: CDR1 MDHEN and CDR2 SYDVKM. The V gene end was trimmed by 8 bases and the J gene end by 3 bases; junction bases not matched to a gene: 13. The chain's CDR3 is CASPSSTSGFLYNEQFF. The CDR3 DNA is TGTGCCAGCCCCTCTTCGACTAGCGGGTTTCTCTACAATGAGCAGTTCTTC.

There are a few counts of this clonotype. V is TRBV24-1 and J is TRBJ2-3; 9 bases are shared with TRBD2. The CDR3 runs to 15 residues. V dropped 3 bases and J dropped 6; count of bases not matched to a gene: 6. Germline CDR1 and CDR2: KGHDR and SFDVKD. The CDR3 sequence is CATSDMAGGPDTQYF. For the CDR3, the DNA is TGTGCCACCAGTGATATGGCGGGAGGGCCGGATACGCAGTATTTT.

This clonotype has only a few counts. This sequence joins TRBV28 and TRBJ2-7, with 11 bases matching TRBD2. The V gene end was trimmed by 6 bases and the J gene end by 1 base; junction bases not matched to a gene: 8. The CDR3 has 16 residues. Per the germline V gene, CDR1 is MDHEN and CDR2 is SYDVKM. DNA for the CDR3: TGTGCCAGCAGGTTAATTGGGACTAGCGGATCCTACGAGCAGTACTTC. Protein product: CASRLIGTSGSYEQYF.

This clonotype was counted at least ten times. DNA of the CDR3: TGTGCCAGCAGCTTAAATCACTACACAGATACGCAGTATTTT. It yields the protein CASSLNHYTDTQYF. The V gene is TRBV7-2, the J gene TRBJ2-3; the D is unclear. V was shortened by 2 bases and J by 2 bases, with 8 bases between the two germline ends. This CDR3 region has 14 residues. Germline lookup yields CDR1 SGHTA and CDR2 FQGNSA.

CDR3 in DNA: TGCAGCGCCCTCCCGCGGGGGAGTCGGAACACTGAAGCTTTCTTT. Protein sequence: CSALPRGSRNTEAFF. This rearrangement joins TRBV29-1 to TRBJ1-1, with D perhaps TRBD1 (5 bases). Trimming cost V 7 bases and J 1 base, with 19 bases left between them. This CDR3 has 15 amino acids. CDR1 is SQVTM, CDR2 ANQGSEA, per germline.

V usage is TRBV7-9 and J usage is TRBJ1-1, with D possibly matching TRBD1 (6 bases). From germline, CDR1 is SEHNR and CDR2 FQNEAQ (reference sequence). Deletions cut 1 base from V and 5 bases from J, with 14 bases between. CDR3 size: 15 residues. The CDR3 nucleotides read TGTGCCAGCAGCTTAGGGGCTACAGGGAAAACTGAAGCTTTCTTT. It specifies CASSLGATGKTEAFF.

The chain has TRBV7-9 and TRBJ1-4; D not resolved. Trimming removed 3 bases from V and 8 bases from J, with 16 bases in between. The CDR3 extends over 15 amino acids. Germline V lookup: CDR1 SEHNR, CDR2 FQNEAQ (reference sequence). The DNA of the CDR3 is TGTGCCAGCAGCTTGGCGGAGATACGAAAGGAAAAACTGTTTTTT. Protein: CASSLAEIRKEKLFF.

This clonotype was detected only a few times. The chain joins TRBV6-4 to TRBJ2-1; 7 bases agree with TRBD2. V lost 2 bases, J lost 8 bases, and 3 bases stayed unmatched. Germline V gene sequence: CDR1 MRHNA, CDR2 SNTAGT. CDR3 length: 13 residues. The CDR3 sequence is CASSDASGYEQFF. DNA of the CDR3: TGTGCCAGCAGTGACGCTAGCGGATATGAGCAGTTCTTC.